This T cell receptor beta chain was recorded in a study of OX40 agonist ivuxolimab in advanced cancers. Overall study findings and caveats: Partial responders at 0.1-3.0 mg/kg showed near-lowest clonal expansion. CD8+ T cells (on average) carried more expanded clones than CD4+ T cells.

The germline CDR1 and CDR2 sequences are SGHTA and FQGTGA. The V gene end was trimmed by 4 bases and the J gene end by 1 base; junction bases not matched to a gene: 2. This CDR3 is built from 17 residues. Produced via immunoSEQ multiplex PCR; TCRdb's table is partial and in-frame only. This table has roughly 8,600 clones, around 87% appearing once. Note on this clone: Its specificity is unknown.

The input for sequencing was CD4+ or CD8+ T cells sorted from blood, taken in a trial of the OX40 agonist ivuxolimab. This clonotype originated in an adult with an advanced solid tumor such as melanoma, head and neck, liver or kidney cancer. V is TRBV7-3 and J is TRBJ2-1; 15 bases fit TRBD2. The CDR3: CASSSGTSGRSYNEQFF. CDR3 nucleotides: TGTGCCAGCAGCTCCGGGACTAGCGGGAGGTCCTACAATGAGCAGTTCTTC.